The clone carrying this T cell receptor (beta chain) was detected ten times or more. The CDR3 contains 17 residues. Germline V gene lookup returns CDR1 SGHVS and CDR2 FQNEAQ. The ends were cut back, 4 bases at V and 5 bases at J, with 22 bases in the middle. The data belong to a study of T cells in Graves' hyperthyroidism and ophthalmopathy. Regions amplified from RNA transcripts were the TCR beta CDR3 regions. First-round RT-PCR with HTBI primers amplified the TCR CDR3 region. From the multiplex PCR reads, TCRdb called clonotypes with MiXCR, one entry per CDR3 protein. The table shows about 400,000 distinct CDR3 sequences, with more than 13% occurring only once.

V usage is TRBV7-8 and J usage is TRBJ2-3; D ambiguous. The clonotype comes from a woman aged 25 to 39 with Graves' hyperthyroidism. Sequencing was done on a sample of blood. Here the CDR3 reads CASSSRVVGFMGDTQYF. CDR3 bases: TGTGCCAGCAGCTCAAGGGTGGTGGGATTTATGGGAGATACGCAGTATTTT.